One sample yielded the 25 T cell receptor beta chains listed below, sequenced in a study of cytomegalovirus exposure and HLA in healthy donors. The PCR was carried out with 60 Vbeta primers and 13 Jbeta primers. Measured with immunoSEQ multiplex PCR; TCRdb has only the in-frame clones, and not every one. There are 100,000 to 150,000 clones in the sample; around three quarters occur only once, and 13% lies in the top ten. The sample comprised PBMCs. All receptors derive from a woman aged 60 to 75 in good health and CMV-seropositive.

The rearrangement uses TRBV19 and TRBJ2-7; TRBD2 aligns across 10 bases. After removal of 3 bases from V and 6 bases from J, the junction contained 8 bases not matched to a gene. CDR3 size: 15 residues. CDR1 is LNHDA, CDR2 SQIVND, per germline (reference sequence). CDR3 amino acids: CASSIGGGLASEQYF. In DNA, the CDR3 is TGTGCCAGTAGTATTGGAGGGGGACTAGCGAGCGAGCAGTACTTC.

The V and J genes are TRBV5-6 and TRBJ2-3; D is ambiguous. V was pared by 4 bases and J by 1 base, with 10 bases between. This CDR3 comprises 14 residues. Germline V gene lookup returns CDR1 SGHDT and CDR2 YYEEEE. CDR3 bases: TGTGCCAGCAGCCATGCCACAGGCACAGATACGCAGTATTTT. Protein sequence: CASSHATGTDTQYF.

The J gene is TRBJ1-4, the V gene TRBV7-6; D unclear. Germline loops: CDR1 SGHVS, CDR2 FNYEAQ. The V and J ends lost 5 bases and 0 bases respectively, with 10 bases between them. The CDR3 consists of 15 residues. The CDR3 region is CASSLKFSTNEKLFF. The CDR3 nucleotides read TGTGCCAGCAGCCTAAAGTTCTCAACTAATGAAAAACTGTTTTTT.

As concerns this clone: Other DNA sequences of this sample code for an identical CDR3. The chain carries TRBV30 and TRBJ2-7, with TRBD1 as a possible D gene (5 bases). The germline gives CDR1 GTSNPN, CDR2 SVGIG (reference sequence). Trimming cost V 2 bases and J 4 bases, with 9 bases left between them. The CDR3 contains 12 residues. In DNA, the CDR3 is TGTGCCTGGAGTCTATCAGGGTACGAGCAGTACTTC. Translation gives CAWSLSGYEQYF.

The V call is TRBV4-2, the J call TRBJ2-1, with 13 bases fitting TRBD2. The length of the CDR3 is 15 residues. Germline V lookup: CDR1 LGHNA, CDR2 YNFKEQ. Unmatched junction bases numbered 0, after V lost 3 bases and J lost 4 bases. CDR3 nucleotide sequence: TGTGCCAGCAGCCAGACTAGCGGGAGGTACAATGAGCAGTTCTTC. It specifies CASSQTSGRYNEQFF.

V and J are TRBV11-2 and TRBJ2-7, with 14 bases matching TRBD2. CDR3 length equals 19 residues. V was clipped by 1 base and J by 4 bases; unmatched bases: 12. Germline CDR1 and CDR2: SGHAT and FQNNGV. CDR3 DNA: TGTGCCAGCAGCTTAGCGACTAGCGGGAGGGCCACGGAACGTTACGAGCAGTACTTC. Its translation is CASSLATSGRATERYEQYF.

The chain has TRBV5-4 and TRBJ2-6; D is perhaps TRBD1 (6 bases). This CDR3 is 15 amino acids long. V lost 1 base to trimming and J lost 2 bases, with 7 bases between them. Germline CDR1 reads SGHNT; CDR2 reads YYREEE (reference sequence). CDR3 amino acids: CASSLTGTGANVLTF. In DNA form, the CDR3 reads TGTGCCAGCAGCTTGACAGGGACTGGGGCCAACGTCCTGACTTTC.

The chain uses TRBV6-6 and TRBJ2-3; 8 bases are shared with TRBD2. There are 13 residues in the CDR3. The V gene end was trimmed by 10 bases and the J gene end by 2 bases; junction bases not matched to a gene: 5. Germline lookup yields CDR1 MNHNY and CDR2 SVGAGI (reference sequence). CDR3 sequence: CATNSGNTDTQYF. DNA of the CDR3: TGTGCCACCAATAGCGGGAACACAGATACGCAGTATTTT.

J is TRBJ1-2 and V is TRBV5-4; D possibly corresponds to TRBD1 (5 bases). This CDR3 comprises 13 residues. Germline lookup yields CDR1 SGHNT and CDR2 YYREEE (reference sequence). Trimming cost V 0 bases and J 8 bases, with 11 bases left between them. The CDR3 spells CASSLDGGVGYTF. The CDR3, as DNA: TGTGCCAGCAGCTTGGATGGAGGGGTAGGCTACACCTTC.

V is TRBV4-2 and J is TRBJ1-4; 8 nucleotides line up with TRBD1. CDR1 is LGHNA, CDR2 YNFKEQ, per germline. The ends lost 4 bases at V and 3 bases at J; junction bases unmatched: 7. CDR3 length equals 16 residues. The CDR3 spells CASSRQPTGANEKLFF. The CDR3 nucleotides are TGTGCCAGCAGCCGACAACCGACAGGGGCTAATGAAAAACTGTTTTTT.

The J gene is TRBJ1-1, the V gene TRBV19; D gene unclear. Trimming took off 5 bases at V and 0 bases at J, with 19 bases between the two ends. Per germline, CDR1 LNHDA and CDR2 SQIVND (reference sequence). The CDR3 is 17 residues long. The CDR3 nucleotides read TGTGCCAGTAGTTCCCCGCGGGCAAGTTCTTTGAACACTGAAGCTTTCTTT. Encoded protein: CASSSPRASSLNTEAFF. Looking up the rest from reference TRBV19 and TRBJ1-1 gives the full variable domain: DGGITQSPKYLFRKEGQNVTLSCEQNLNHDAMYWYRQDPGQGLRLIYYSQIVNDFQKGDIAEGYSVSREKKESFPLTVTSAQKNPTAFYLCASSSPRASSLNTEAFFGQGTRLTVV.

The chain employs TRBV2 and TRBJ2-5, with TRBD1 matching over 9 bases. CDR3 length equals 14 residues. CDR1 is SNHLY, CDR2 FYNNEI, per germline. J lost 5 bases, V lost 6 bases, and 7 bases had no gene match. The CDR3 region is CASSTSGTGETQYF. Written as DNA, the CDR3 is TGTGCCAGCAGCACATCCGGGACAGGGGAGACCCAGTACTTC.

This CDR3 is CASSIEGTVNQPQHF. The CDR3 bases are TGTGCCAGTAGTATAGAGGGGACAGTCAATCAGCCCCAGCATTTT. The chain links TRBV19 to TRBJ1-5, with 7 bases fitting TRBD1. The V segment lost 0 bases and the J segment 3 bases; nucleotides outside the gene matches: 2. The CDR3 runs to 15 residues. Germline assignment: CDR1 LNHDA and CDR2 SQIVND (reference sequence).

The sample holds a few counts of this clone. The chain joins TRBV9 to TRBJ2-5; 15 positions agree with TRBD2. V was clipped by 4 bases and J by 5 bases; unmatched bases: 12. This CDR3 has 18 residues. Germline lookup yields CDR1 SGDLS and CDR2 YYNGEE. CDR3 nucleotides: TGTGCCAGCAGCTCCGGGACTAGCGGGGGGCGGCGGGATGAGACCCAGTACTTC. Translating it yields CASSSGTSGGRRDETQYF.

The rearrangement links TRBV5-4 to TRBJ2-1; the D gene is possibly TRBD2 (6 bases). Trimming removed 4 bases from V and 2 bases from J, with 13 bases in between. The V gene's germline CDR1 is SGHNT and CDR2 YYREEE (reference sequence). This CDR3 is built from 15 residues. The CDR3 is CASSPGGEAYNEQFF. CDR3 in DNA: TGTGCCAGCAGCCCGGGCGGGGAAGCCTACAATGAGCAGTTCTTC.

CDR3 DNA sequence: TGTGCCAGCAGCTTAGTTGGGGGGGCGCGGGAGCAGTACTTC. This codes for CASSLVGGAREQYF. The V and J genes are TRBV7-2 and TRBJ2-7; D possibly corresponds to TRBD2 (7 bases). Trimming removed 1 base from V and 7 bases from J, with 14 bases in between. The CDR3 length is 14 residues. Germline CDR1 reads SGHTA; CDR2 reads FQGNSA. The whole variable domain, filled in from reference TRBV7-2 and TRBJ2-7, reads GAGVSQSPSNKVTEKGKDVELRCDPISGHTALYWYRQSLGQGLEFLIYFQGNSAPDKSGLPSDRFSAERTGGSVSTLTIQRTQQEDSAVYLCASSLVGGAREQYFGPGTRLTVT.

This chain uses TRBV4-3 with TRBJ2-7, with 11 bases identical to TRBD1. The germline V gene encodes CDR1 LGHNA and CDR2 YSLEER. This CDR3 has 15 amino acids. V gave up 0 bases and J gave up 3 bases; unmatched junction bases: 1. The CDR3 here is CASSQEGTGGYEQYF. CDR3 bases: TGCGCCAGCAGCCAAGAAGGGACAGGGGGCTACGAGCAGTACTTC.

This chain uses TRBV11-3 with TRBJ2-7, with D possibly TRBD2 on 6 matching bases. V was trimmed by 5 bases and J by 2 bases, leaving 22 bases between them. Germline V gene lookup returns CDR1 SGHNT and CDR2 YENEEA. The CDR3 contains 17 residues. CDR3 residues: CASSAGTYDRNTYEQYF. Here the CDR3 DNA reads TGTGCCAGCAGCGCGGGAACTTATGACAGAAACACCTACGAGCAGTACTTC.

V usage is TRBV14 and J usage is TRBJ2-1; D not resolved. V was clipped by 1 base and J by 10 bases, with 11 bases between them. Germline V gene data show CDR1 as SGHDN and CDR2 as FVKESK. The CDR3 has 13 residues. CDR3 residues: CASSQVYGLEQFF. Written as DNA, the CDR3 is TGTGCCAGCAGCCAAGTCTACGGGTTAGAGCAGTTCTTC.

The V and J genes are TRBV4-3 and TRBJ2-5, with 11 bases fitting TRBD2. The J call may be mistaken, given a closer DNA end match to TRBJ2-7. The CDR3 extends over 18 amino acids. CDR1 is LGHNA, CDR2 YSLEER, per germline. In DNA, the CDR3 is TGCGCCAGCAGCCAAGATGTTCGTCTAGCGGGAGGTTCGTACGAGCAGTACTTC. Protein: CASSQDVRLAGGSYEQYF.

This clone has just one count. This rearrangement joins TRBV5-1 to TRBJ1-4; D perhaps matches TRBD1 (6 bases). V shed 4 bases and J shed 5 bases, with 21 bases lying between them. CDR1 and CDR2 from the germline V gene are SGHRS and YFSETQ. The CDR3 is 17 residues long. The CDR3 coding sequence is TGCGCCAGCAGCCCCCTAACAGGGCCCTCCTCGAATGAAAAACTGTTTTTT. It specifies CASSPLTGPSSNEKLFF. Full variable domain (rest looked up from reference TRBV5-1 and TRBJ1-4): KAGVTQTPRYLIKTRGQQVTLSCSPISGHRSVSWYQQTPGQGLQFLFEYFSETQRNKGNFPGRFSGRQFSNSRSEMNVSTLELGDSALYLCASSPLTGPSSNEKLFFGSGTQLSVL.

The V and J genes are TRBV28 and TRBJ2-7; the match to TRBD2 covers 9 bases. With 7 bases clipped from V and 1 base from J, the junction kept 11 bases outside the gene matches. Germline V gene sequence: CDR1 MDHEN, CDR2 SYDVKM. The CDR3 sequence is 16 residues long. In nucleotides, the CDR3 is TGTGCCAGCAACCAAGGAGGAGGACTAGCGTCCTACGAGCAGTACTTC. It translates to CASNQGGGLASYEQYF.

CDR3 nucleotides: TGTGCCAGCAGTTACTCCGGAGCGGAGCTCGGAAACACCATATATTTT. Translation: CASSYSGAELGNTIYF. The chain is built from TRBV6-5 and TRBJ1-3; D uncertain. The CDR3 runs to 16 residues. Trimming took 0 bases from V and 4 from J, leaving 13 bases between them. Germline V gene sequence: CDR1 MNHEY, CDR2 SVGAGI.

The sample holds one count of this clone. Here the CDR3 reads CSAVTRYEQYF. DNA for the CDR3: TGCAGTGCCGTAACTAGGTACGAGCAGTACTTC. V is TRBV20-1 and J is TRBJ2-7; maybe TRBD2 (5 bases). This CDR3 comprises 11 residues. CDR1 and CDR2 (germline): DFQATT, SNEGSKA (reference sequence). V dropped 6 bases and J dropped 4 bases, with 10 bases sitting between them.

The chain combines TRBV6-6 with TRBJ1-6, with 7 bases lining up with TRBD1. After removal of 0 bases from V and 10 bases from J, the junction contained 3 bases not matched to a gene. This CDR3 spans 14 amino acids. Germline values: CDR1 MNHNY, CDR2 SVGAGI (reference sequence). The CDR3 spells CASSYSDRVSPLHF. DNA of the CDR3: TGTGCCAGCAGTTACTCTGACAGGGTCTCACCCCTCCACTTT.